This TCR beta chain was documented in a study of T cell responses to AZD1222 COVID-19 vaccine. Study in general: Investigators merged groups given second doses at roughly 4 or roughly 12 weeks. Overall study results and limits: Clonal diversity was possibly underestimated; the donors were predominantly white British and more often female. The reported proportion of spike-specific TCRs targeting unmutated variant regions was nearly half.

Worth noting for this clone: The antigen is unknown.

Using immunoSEQ multiplex PCR, the repertoire was profiled, and TCRdb retains in-frame clones only, with some absent. The sample shows fewer than 120,000 clones, roughly 90% of them seen only once. The receptor comes from an adult in good health. Sequences were derived from peripheral blood, sampled on day 0 of AZD1222 vaccination.

The CDR3 loop is CASSLRPNTEAFF. The CDR3 region has the DNA TGTGCCAGCAGTTTAAGGCCGAACACTGAAGCTTTCTTT. This chain joins TRBV12-3 or TRBV12-4 and TRBJ1-1; unclear D gene. V lost 2 bases to trimming and J lost 1 base, with 5 bases between them. The CDR3 has 13 amino acids.